This passage covers 9 T cell receptor beta chains from one sample sequenced in a study of OX40 agonist ivuxolimab in advanced cancers. Only in-frame clones appear in the TCRdb table, and some are missing; sequencing was by immunoSEQ multiplex PCR. The sample includes roughly 80,000 clones, about 88% seen only once; the top ten take approximately 6.3%. Material: CD4+ or CD8+ T cells sorted from blood, obtained in a trial of the OX40 agonist ivuxolimab. The source of these receptors is an adult with an advanced solid tumor such as melanoma, head and neck, liver or kidney cancer.

The genes are TRBV5-1 and TRBJ1-4; 11 bases are shared with TRBD1. The trim removed 4 bases at V and 6 bases at J, leaving 5 bases unmatched. The CDR3 runs to 15 residues. Germline assignment: CDR1 SGHRS and CDR2 YFSETQ. The CDR3 loop is CASSPGDRGDEKLFF. Written as DNA, the CDR3 is TGCGCCAGCAGCCCTGGGGACAGGGGGGATGAAAAACTGTTTTTT.

The chain carries TRBV28 and TRBJ2-3; TRBD1 matches at 10 bases. In germline, CDR1 is MDHEN, CDR2 SYDVKM. This CDR3 has 16 residues. J gave up 2 bases and V 5 bases, and 7 bases lay outside the gene matches. CDR3 sequence: CASSPGQGWNTDTQYF. CDR3 DNA: TGTGCCAGCAGTCCGGGACAGGGGTGGAACACAGATACGCAGTATTTT. Full variable domain (missing parts from reference TRBV28 and TRBJ2-3): DVKVTQSSRYLVKRTGEKVFLECVQDMDHENMFWYRQDPGLGLRLIYFSYDVKMKEKGDIPEGYSVSREKKERFSLILESASTNQTSMYLCASSPGQGWNTDTQYFGPGTRLTVL.

The J gene is TRBJ2-2, the V gene TRBV28; 9 nucleotides agree with TRBD1. The CDR3 is 15 residues long. Germline values: CDR1 MDHEN, CDR2 SYDVKM. Trimming at V came to 4 bases and at J to 4 bases, leaving 4 bases not matched to a gene. CDR3 sequence (DNA): TGTGCCAGCAGTTGGGACAGGGTGAGCACCGGGGAGCTGTTTTTT. Translated: CASSWDRVSTGELFF.

In this sample, this clone turned up once. The chain couples TRBV2 to TRBJ2-3; no clear D gene. V was shortened by 7 bases and J by 0 bases, with 8 bases between the two germline ends. Germline assignment: CDR1 SNHLY and CDR2 FYNNEI. The CDR3 is 13 residues long. This CDR3 reads CASNPESTDTQYF. CDR3 DNA sequence: TGTGCCAGCAATCCGGAAAGCACAGATACGCAGTATTTT.

The gene calls are TRBV4-2 and TRBJ1-3, with a possible D match to TRBD1 (6 bases). The V end lost 0 bases, the J end lost 5 bases, and 11 bases lay between the germline ends. Germline CDR1 and CDR2: LGHNA and YNFKEQ. This CDR3 is built from 15 residues. The CDR3 region has the DNA TGTGCCAGCAGCCAAGATCACGGGGGCCGAAACACCATATATTTT. Translated: CASSQDHGGRNTIYF.

The rearrangement links TRBV28 to TRBJ1-1; the match to TRBD1 covers 8 bases. The CDR3 length is 12 residues. J lost 10 bases, V lost 2 bases, and 3 bases had no gene match. Germline CDR1 reads MDHEN; CDR2 reads SYDVKM. The CDR3 protein is CASSLGQGGAFF. The CDR3 coding sequence is TGTGCCAGCAGTTTAGGACAGGGCGGAGCTTTCTTT.

This rearrangement joins TRBV5-8 to TRBJ1-6, with 8 nucleotides matching TRBD1. Trimming removed 2 bases from V and 8 bases from J; junction bases left unmatched: 3. Germline-derived CDR1 and CDR2 are SGHTS and YDEGEE. CDR3 length: 14 residues. The CDR3 reads CASSLEQGDSPLHF. DNA of the CDR3: TGTGCCAGCAGCTTAGAACAGGGGGATTCACCCCTCCACTTT. The entire variable domain, with the rest obtained from reference TRBV5-8 and TRBJ1-6, is as follows: EAGVTQSPTHLIKTRGQQATLRCSPISGHTSVYWYQQALGLGLQFLLWYDEGEERNRGNFPPRFSGRQFPNYSSELNVNALELEDSALYLCASSLEQGDSPLHFGNGTRLTVT.

This clone was observed once. This sequence joins TRBV13 and TRBJ1-2; D gene unclear. The CDR3 length is 13 residues. The V gene lost 0 bases and the J gene lost 6 bases, with 8 bases spanning the gap. Germline V gene sequence: CDR1 PRHDT, CDR2 FYEKMQ (reference sequence). CDR3 nucleotide sequence: TGTGCCAGCAGCTTAGGTCAGGTGAATGGCTACACCTTC. Residues: CASSLGQVNGYTF.

The chain links TRBV7-9 to TRBJ2-5; maybe TRBD2 (5 bases). The germline V gene encodes CDR1 SEHNR and CDR2 FQNEAQ (reference sequence). This CDR3 is 13 amino acids long. The V and J ends lost 8 bases and 7 bases respectively, with 17 bases between them. CDR3 sequence reads: CASSQGAVPTQYF. The CDR3 DNA follows: TGTGCCAGCTCTCAAGGAGCGGTCCCGACCCAGTACTTC.